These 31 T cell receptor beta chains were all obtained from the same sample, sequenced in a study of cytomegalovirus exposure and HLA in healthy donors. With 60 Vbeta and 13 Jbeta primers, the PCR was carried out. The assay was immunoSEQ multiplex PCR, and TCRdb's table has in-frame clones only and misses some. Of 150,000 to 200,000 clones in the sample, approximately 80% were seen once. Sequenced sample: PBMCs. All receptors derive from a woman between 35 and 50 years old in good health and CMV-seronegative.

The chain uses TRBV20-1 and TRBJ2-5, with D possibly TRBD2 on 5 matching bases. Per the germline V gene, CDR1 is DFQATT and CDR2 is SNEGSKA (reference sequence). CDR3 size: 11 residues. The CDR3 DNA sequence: TGCAGGGTAGTTCGGAGGGAGACCCAGTACTTC. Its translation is CRVVRRETQYF.

CDR3 loop: CASSTIAGGPNEQFF. In nucleotides, the CDR3 is TGTGCCAGCAGTACTATAGCGGGAGGGCCGAATGAGCAGTTCTTC. V gene TRBV6-1 combines with J gene TRBJ2-1, with 11 bases identical to TRBD2. The V and J ends lost 5 bases and 7 bases, in that order; junction bases with no gene match: 7. The CDR3 sequence is 15 residues long. The germline V gene encodes CDR1 MNHNS and CDR2 SASEGT.

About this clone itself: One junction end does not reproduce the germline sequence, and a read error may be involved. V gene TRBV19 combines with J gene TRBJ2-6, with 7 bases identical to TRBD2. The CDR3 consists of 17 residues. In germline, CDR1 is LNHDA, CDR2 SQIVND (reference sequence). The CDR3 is CASRASGTISGANGLTF. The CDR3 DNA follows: TGTGCCAGTAGAGCTAGCGGTACTATCTCTGGGGCCAACGGCCTGACTTTC. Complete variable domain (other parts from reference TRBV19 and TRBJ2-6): DGGITQSPKYLFRKEGQNVTLSCEQNLNHDAMYWYRQDPGQGLRLIYYSQIVNDFQKGDIAEGYSVSREKKESFPLTVTSAQKNPTAFYLCASRASGTISGANGLTFGAGSRLTVL.

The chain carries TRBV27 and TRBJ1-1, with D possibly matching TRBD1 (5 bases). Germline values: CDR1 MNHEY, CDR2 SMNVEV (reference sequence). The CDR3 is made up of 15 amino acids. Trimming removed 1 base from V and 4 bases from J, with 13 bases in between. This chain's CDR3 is CASSLWMGHVTEAFF. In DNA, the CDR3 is TGTGCCAGCAGTTTATGGATGGGGCACGTCACTGAAGCTTTCTTT.

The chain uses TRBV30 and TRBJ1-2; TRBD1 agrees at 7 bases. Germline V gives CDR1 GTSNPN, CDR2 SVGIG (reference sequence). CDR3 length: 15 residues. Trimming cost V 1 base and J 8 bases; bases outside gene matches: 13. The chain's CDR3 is CAWSGRIRTGAGYTF. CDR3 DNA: TGTGCCTGGAGTGGGAGGATTAGGACAGGAGCCGGCTACACCTTC.

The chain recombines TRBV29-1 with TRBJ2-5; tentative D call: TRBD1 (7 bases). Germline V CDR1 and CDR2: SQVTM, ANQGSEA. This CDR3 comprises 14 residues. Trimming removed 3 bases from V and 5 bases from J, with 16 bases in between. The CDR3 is CSVERRGAEETQYF. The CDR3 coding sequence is TGCAGCGTTGAGCGCAGGGGGGCCGAGGAGACCCAGTACTTC.

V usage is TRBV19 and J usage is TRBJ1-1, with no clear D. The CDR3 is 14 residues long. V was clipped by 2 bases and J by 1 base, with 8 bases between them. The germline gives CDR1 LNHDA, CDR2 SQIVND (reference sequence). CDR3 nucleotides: TGTGCCAGTAGTATAAACCAGGCGAACACTGAAGCTTTCTTT. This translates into CASSINQANTEAFF.

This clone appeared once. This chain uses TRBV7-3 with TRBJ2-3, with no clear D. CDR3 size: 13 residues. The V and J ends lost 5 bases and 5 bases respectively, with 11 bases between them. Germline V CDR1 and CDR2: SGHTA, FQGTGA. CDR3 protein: CASSQARLDTQYF. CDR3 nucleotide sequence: TGTGCCAGCAGCCAAGCCCGGTTAGATACGCAGTATTTT.

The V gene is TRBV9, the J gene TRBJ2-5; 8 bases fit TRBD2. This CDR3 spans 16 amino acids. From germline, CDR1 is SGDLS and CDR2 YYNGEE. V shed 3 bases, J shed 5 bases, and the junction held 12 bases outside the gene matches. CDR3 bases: TGTGCCAGCAGCGAGGGACTAGGAGGATATTTGGAGACCCAGTACTTC. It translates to CASSEGLGGYLETQYF.

In nucleotides, the CDR3 is TGTGCCAGTTTTCGGGTGCGGGGTGAAGCTTTCTTT. Its protein is CASFRVRGEAFF. This chain connects TRBV19 to TRBJ1-1; D is unclear. The CDR3 is 12 residues long. The V end lost 8 bases, the J end lost 7 bases, and 14 bases lay between the germline ends. The germline CDR1 and CDR2 sequences are LNHDA and SQIVND (reference sequence).

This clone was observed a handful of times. The DNA of the CDR3 is TGTGCCAGTACGGGACTCTACTATGGCTACACCTTC. It yields the protein CASTGLYYGYTF. The chain recombines TRBV19 with TRBJ1-2; weak D call: TRBD1 (5 bases). The germline CDR1 and CDR2 sequences are LNHDA and SQIVND (reference sequence). The CDR3 sequence is 12 residues long. With 7 bases removed from V and 3 bases from J, the gap between germline ends came to 9 bases.

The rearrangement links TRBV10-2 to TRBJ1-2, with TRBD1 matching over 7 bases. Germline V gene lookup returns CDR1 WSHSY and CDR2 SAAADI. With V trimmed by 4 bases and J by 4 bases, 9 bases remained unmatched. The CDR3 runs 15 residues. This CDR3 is CASSGGDSYFYGYTF. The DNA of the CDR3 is TGCGCCAGCAGTGGAGGGGACAGTTATTTCTATGGCTACACCTTC.

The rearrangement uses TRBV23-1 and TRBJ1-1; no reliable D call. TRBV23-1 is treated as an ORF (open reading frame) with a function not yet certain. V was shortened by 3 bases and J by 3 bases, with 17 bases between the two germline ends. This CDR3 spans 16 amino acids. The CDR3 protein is CASSQSPPGPDTEAFF. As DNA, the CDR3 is TGCGCCAGCAGTCAGAGTCCGCCGGGTCCGGACACTGAAGCTTTCTTT.

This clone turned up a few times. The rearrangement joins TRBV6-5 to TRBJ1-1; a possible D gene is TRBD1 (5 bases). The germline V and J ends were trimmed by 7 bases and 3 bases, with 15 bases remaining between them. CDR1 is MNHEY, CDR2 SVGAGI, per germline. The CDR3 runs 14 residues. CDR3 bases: TGTGCCAGCAAACAGGACGTCCGAGACACTGAAGCTTTCTTT. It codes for CASKQDVRDTEAFF.

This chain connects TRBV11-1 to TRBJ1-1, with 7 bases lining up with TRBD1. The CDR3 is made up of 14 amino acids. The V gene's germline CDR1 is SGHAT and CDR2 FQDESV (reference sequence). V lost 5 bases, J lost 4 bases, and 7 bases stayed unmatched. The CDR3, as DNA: TGTGCCAGCAGCGTGACAGGGTTAGGCACTGAAGCTTTCTTT. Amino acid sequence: CASSVTGLGTEAFF.

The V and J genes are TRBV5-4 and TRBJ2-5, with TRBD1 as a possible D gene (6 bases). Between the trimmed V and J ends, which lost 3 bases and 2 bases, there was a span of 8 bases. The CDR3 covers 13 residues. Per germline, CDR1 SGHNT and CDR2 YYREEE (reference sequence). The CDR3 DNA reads TGTGCCAGCAGCTCAAGGGGGCAAGAGACCCAGTACTTC. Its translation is CASSSRGQETQYF.

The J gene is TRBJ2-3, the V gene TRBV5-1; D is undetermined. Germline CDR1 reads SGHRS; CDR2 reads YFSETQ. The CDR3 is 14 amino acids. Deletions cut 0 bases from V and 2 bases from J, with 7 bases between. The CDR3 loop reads CASSLGLDTDTQYF. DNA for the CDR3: TGCGCCAGCAGCTTGGGACTCGACACAGATACGCAGTATTTT.

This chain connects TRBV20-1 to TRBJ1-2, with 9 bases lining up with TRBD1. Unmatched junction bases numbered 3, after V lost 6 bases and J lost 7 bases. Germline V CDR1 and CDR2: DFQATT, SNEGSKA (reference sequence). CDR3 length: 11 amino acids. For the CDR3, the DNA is TGCAGTGCCGGACAGGGGTCTGGCTACACCTTC. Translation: CSAGQGSGYTF.

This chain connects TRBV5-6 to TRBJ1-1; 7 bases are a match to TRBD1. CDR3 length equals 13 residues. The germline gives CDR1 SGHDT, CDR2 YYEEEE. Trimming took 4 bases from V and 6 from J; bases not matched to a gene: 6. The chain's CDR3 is CASSKTGSAEAFF. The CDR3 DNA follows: TGTGCCAGCAGCAAGACAGGGTCCGCTGAAGCTTTCTTT.

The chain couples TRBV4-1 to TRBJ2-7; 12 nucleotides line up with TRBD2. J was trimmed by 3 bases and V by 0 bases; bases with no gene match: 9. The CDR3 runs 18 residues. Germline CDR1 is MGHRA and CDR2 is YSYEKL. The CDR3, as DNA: TGCGCCAGCAGCCAAGACCCCAAACTAGCGGGAGGATTCTACGAGCAGTACTTC. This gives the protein CASSQDPKLAGGFYEQYF.

The DNA of the CDR3 is TGTGCCAGCAGCCAGGACAGTCTTGGCAATCAGCCCCAGCATTTT. It yields the protein CASSQDSLGNQPQHF. The J gene is TRBJ1-5, the V gene TRBV28; a weak D match, TRBD1 (6 bases). V was trimmed by 6 bases and J by 2 bases, leaving 14 bases between them. Germline V gene lookup returns CDR1 MDHEN and CDR2 SYDVKM. The CDR3 is 15 amino acids.

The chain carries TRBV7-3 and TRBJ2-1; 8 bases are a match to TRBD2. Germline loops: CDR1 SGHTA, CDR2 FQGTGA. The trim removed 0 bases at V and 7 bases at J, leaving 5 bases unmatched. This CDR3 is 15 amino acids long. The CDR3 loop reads CASSLTAGVSNEQFF. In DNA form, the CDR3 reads TGTGCCAGCAGCTTAACAGCGGGAGTGTCAAATGAGCAGTTCTTC.

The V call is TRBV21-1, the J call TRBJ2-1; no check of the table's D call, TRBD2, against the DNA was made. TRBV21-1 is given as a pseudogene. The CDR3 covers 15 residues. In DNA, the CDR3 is TGTGCCAGCAGCTCTATTTCCGACGGAGAAAATGAGCAGTTCTTC. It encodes CASSSISDGENEQFF.

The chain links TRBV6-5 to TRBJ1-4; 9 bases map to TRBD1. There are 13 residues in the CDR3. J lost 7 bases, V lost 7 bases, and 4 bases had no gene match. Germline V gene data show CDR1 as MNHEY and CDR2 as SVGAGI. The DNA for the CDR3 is TGTGCCAGCAAAACAGGGGGCATTGAAAAACTGTTTTTT. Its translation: CASKTGGIEKLFF.

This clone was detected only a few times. CDR3 protein: CASSLHRSSYNEQFF. CDR3 nucleotide sequence: TGTGCCAGCAGCTTACACCGCAGCTCCTACAATGAGCAGTTCTTC. V gene TRBV7-3 combines with J gene TRBJ2-1, with D uncertain. Germline V gene sequence: CDR1 SGHTA, CDR2 FQGTGA. V shed 2 bases and J shed 0 bases, with 8 bases lying between them. There are 15 residues in the CDR3.

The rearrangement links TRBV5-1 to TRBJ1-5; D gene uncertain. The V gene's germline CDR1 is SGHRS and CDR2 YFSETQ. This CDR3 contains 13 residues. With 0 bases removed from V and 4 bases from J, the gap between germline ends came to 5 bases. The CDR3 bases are TGCGCCAGCAGCTTGGAGCCAAATCAGCCCCAGCATTTT. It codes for CASSLEPNQPQHF.

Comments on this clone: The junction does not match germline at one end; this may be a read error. CDR3 in DNA: TGTGCTAGCAGCTTAGAGGCCAGGGGAGAGCAGTTCTTC. This codes for CASSLEARGEQFF. The chain employs TRBV7-7 and TRBJ2-1, with D maybe TRBD1 (6 bases). This CDR3 comprises 13 residues. CDR1 SSHAT and CDR2 FNYEAQ come from the germline V gene (reference sequence).

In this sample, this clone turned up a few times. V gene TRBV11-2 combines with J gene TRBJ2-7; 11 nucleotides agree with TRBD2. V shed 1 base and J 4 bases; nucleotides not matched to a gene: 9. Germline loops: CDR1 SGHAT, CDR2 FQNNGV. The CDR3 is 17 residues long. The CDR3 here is CASSLGLAGSRKYEQYF. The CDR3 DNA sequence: TGTGCCAGCAGCTTAGGACTAGCGGGAAGTCGGAAGTACGAGCAGTACTTC.

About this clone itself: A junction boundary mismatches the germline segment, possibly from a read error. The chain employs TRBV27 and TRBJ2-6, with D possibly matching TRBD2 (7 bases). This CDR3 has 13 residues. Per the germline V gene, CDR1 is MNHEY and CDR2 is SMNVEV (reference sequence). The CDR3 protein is CASRGGAANGLTF. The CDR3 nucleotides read TGTGCCAGCAGGGGGGGGGCGGCCAACGGCCTGACTTTC.

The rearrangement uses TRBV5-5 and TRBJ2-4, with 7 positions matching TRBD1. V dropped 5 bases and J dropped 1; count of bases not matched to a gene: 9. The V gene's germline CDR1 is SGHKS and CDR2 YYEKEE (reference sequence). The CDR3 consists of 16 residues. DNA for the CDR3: TGTGCCAGCAGGTTAGGGGGCGCCGGGGCCAAAAACATTCAGTACTTC. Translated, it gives CASRLGGAGAKNIQYF.

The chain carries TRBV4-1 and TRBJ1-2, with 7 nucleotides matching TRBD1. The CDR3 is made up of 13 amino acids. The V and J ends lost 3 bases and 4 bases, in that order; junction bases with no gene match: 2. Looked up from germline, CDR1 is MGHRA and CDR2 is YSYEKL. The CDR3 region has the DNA TGCGCCAGCAGCCACGGGACAGTCTATGGCTACACCTTC. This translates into CASSHGTVYGYTF.